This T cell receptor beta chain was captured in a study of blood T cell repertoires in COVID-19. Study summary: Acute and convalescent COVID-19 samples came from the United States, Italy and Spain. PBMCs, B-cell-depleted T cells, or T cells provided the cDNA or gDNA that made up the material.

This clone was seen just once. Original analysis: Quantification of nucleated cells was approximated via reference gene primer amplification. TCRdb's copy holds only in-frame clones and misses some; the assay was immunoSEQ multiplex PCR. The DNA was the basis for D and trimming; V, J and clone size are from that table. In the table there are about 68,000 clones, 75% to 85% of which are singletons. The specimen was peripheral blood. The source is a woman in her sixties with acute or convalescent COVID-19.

The CDR3 loop is CASSLAHGGSQADTQYF. The CDR3, as DNA: TGCGCCAGCAGCTTGGCCCACGGGGGGTCCCAGGCAGATACGCAGTATTTT. The chain is built from TRBV5-1 and TRBJ2-3; 7 bases map to TRBD2. The CDR3 sequence is 17 residues long. Germline loops: CDR1 SGHRS, CDR2 YFSETQ. The V and J ends lost 0 bases and 4 bases, in that order; junction bases with no gene match: 11.